The next 16 T cell receptor beta chains were all read from a single sample in a study of T-cell reconstitution after alpha-beta-depleted transplantation in children. A library of TCRbeta sequences, prepared with unique molecular identifiers, was generated. TCRdb itself ran the PCR reads through MiXCR, one entry per CDR3 protein. The data show 550,000 to 800,000 distinct CDR3 sequences, with about an eighth seen just once and 0.79% held by the top ten. The sample here was PBMCs, taken before TCRalphabeta/CD19-depleted stem cell transplant. The receptors were sampled from a girl aged 2 to 9 with congenital amegakaryocytic thrombocytopenia, due to receive a stem cell transplant.

This clonotype was seen repeatedly, ten times or more. J is TRBJ2-1 and V is TRBV20-1, with D maybe TRBD2 (6 bases). V lost 3 bases, J lost 9 bases, and 18 bases lay in between. CDR1 is DFQATT, CDR2 SNEGSKA, per germline (reference sequence). This CDR3 has 14 residues. The chain's CDR3 is CSARGLASVGEQFF. The CDR3 bases are TGCAGTGCTAGGGGGCTAGCGTCAGTCGGTGAGCAGTTCTTC.

This clonotype was picked up many times. This rearrangement joins TRBV20-1 to TRBJ2-1; D gene ambiguous. The V gene's germline CDR1 is DFQATT and CDR2 SNEGSKA (reference sequence). The CDR3 is 14 residues long. V gave up 1 base and J gave up 8 bases, with 15 bases separating them. This CDR3 reads CSARGADLIYEQFF. CDR3 DNA sequence: TGCAGTGCTAGAGGGGCCGACTTGATCTATGAGCAGTTCTTC.

This clonotype was seen many times. The chain combines TRBV9 with TRBJ2-2; D unresolved. The CDR3 contains 14 residues. Trimming cost V 3 bases and J 8 bases, with 14 bases left between them. Germline CDR1 reads SGDLS; CDR2 reads YYNGEE. CDR3 in amino acids: CASSGTDQIGELFF. DNA for the CDR3: TGTGCCAGCAGCGGAACGGATCAGATAGGGGAGCTGTTTTTT.

The rearrangement links TRBV7-3 to TRBJ2-7, with 11 bases aligning to TRBD2. The CDR3 loop spans 15 amino acids. Germline trimming cut 5 bases from V and 2 bases from J; bases unmatched to any gene: 5. Looked up from germline, CDR1 is SGHTA and CDR2 is FQGTGA. In DNA form, the CDR3 reads TGTGCCAGCAGCGTCGGGACTAGCGGTGCCTACGAGCAGTACTTC. The encoded protein is CASSVGTSGAYEQYF.

The V gene is TRBV5-1, the J gene TRBJ2-7; 8 bases fit TRBD1. V trimming: 3 bases; J trimming: 0 bases; junction bases outside the gene matches: 14. The CDR3 spans 18 residues. Germline V gene sequence: CDR1 SGHRS, CDR2 YFSETQ. This CDR3 reads CASSSSVGQGLSSYEQYF. The CDR3 DNA reads TGCGCCAGCAGCTCTTCGGTAGGACAGGGTCTGAGCTCCTACGAGCAGTACTTC.

This clonotype was found many times. The CDR3 spells CASSQVSSGVYNEQFF. In nucleotides, the CDR3 is TGTGCCAGCAGCCAAGTGTCTAGCGGAGTTTACAATGAGCAGTTCTTC. The chain combines TRBV3-1 with TRBJ2-1; 7 bases are a match to TRBD2. The CDR3 is 16 residues long. Germline V gene sequence: CDR1 LGHDT, CDR2 YNNKEL (reference sequence). Trimming at V came to 1 base and at J to 4 bases, leaving 7 bases not matched to a gene.

In this sample, this clonotype turned up many times. J is TRBJ2-5 and V is TRBV20-1; no clear D. V was pared by 7 bases and J by 4 bases, with 16 bases between. CDR1 DFQATT and CDR2 SNEGSKA come from the germline V gene (reference sequence). The CDR3 runs to 13 residues. In DNA form, the CDR3 reads TGCAGTGGCAACAGCGAAAGTAGAGAGACCCAGTACTTC. Translating it yields CSGNSESRETQYF.

This clonotype was counted only a few times. V usage is TRBV20-1 and J usage is TRBJ2-1, with D possibly TRBD2 on 6 matching bases. This CDR3 is 18 amino acids long. Germline lookup yields CDR1 DFQATT and CDR2 SNEGSKA (reference sequence). Trimming removed 1 base from V and 5 bases from J, with 24 bases in between. CDR3 bases: TGCAGTGCTAGAGGGCATAGGGAGGATGGAGCGGCAAACAATGAGCAGTTCTTC. As protein: CSARGHREDGAANNEQFF.

The J gene is TRBJ2-1, the V gene TRBV4-1; no clear D gene. CDR3 size: 15 residues. The ends were cut back, 1 base at V and 2 bases at J, with 9 bases in the middle. From germline, CDR1 is MGHRA and CDR2 YSYEKL. The CDR3 DNA follows: TGCGCCAGCAGCCAAGGGCGAGTCCCCTACAATGAGCAGTTCTTC. Its protein product is CASSQGRVPYNEQFF.

This clonotype was counted many times. This sequence joins TRBV14 and TRBJ1-4; D uncertain. The CDR3 is 13 amino acids. The V and J ends lost 5 bases and 2 bases respectively, with 6 bases between them. Germline loops: CDR1 SGHDN, CDR2 FVKESK. The CDR3 coding sequence is TGTGCCAGCAGCTTGGTTACTAATGAAAAACTGTTTTTT. Protein product: CASSLVTNEKLFF.

This clonotype was seen a handful of times. The chain has TRBV20-1 and TRBJ1-1; D remains ambiguous. Germline V lookup: CDR1 DFQATT, CDR2 SNEGSKA (reference sequence). The CDR3 contains 14 residues. V shed 2 bases and J shed 1 base, with 11 bases lying between them. CDR3 residues: CSARKAGTNTEAFF. As DNA, the CDR3 is TGCAGTGCTAGAAAGGCAGGTACGAACACTGAAGCTTTCTTT.

Ten or more counts support this clonotype. The chain couples TRBV5-5 to TRBJ1-5, with D tentatively TRBD1 (5 bases). The CDR3 has 15 residues. V was pared by 4 bases and J by 5 bases, with 16 bases between. Germline V gives CDR1 SGHKS, CDR2 YYEKEE (reference sequence). The CDR3 sequence: CASSPGAGRDQPQHF. The CDR3, as DNA: TGTGCCAGCAGCCCTGGGGCTGGGCGAGATCAGCCCCAGCATTTT.

This clonotype was seen only a few times. This chain links TRBV7-9 with TRBJ1-2, with 9 bases matching TRBD1. The CDR3 sequence is 15 residues long. V lost 5 bases, J lost 2 bases, and 6 bases stayed unmatched. CDR1 and CDR2 (germline): SEHNR, FQNEAQ (reference sequence). The DNA for the CDR3 is TGTGCCAGCAGCGTTCCGGGACAGGGCAACTATGGCTACACCTTC. It specifies CASSVPGQGNYGYTF.

This chain links TRBV12-3 or TRBV12-4 with TRBJ2-1; TRBD2 might be the D (5 bases). The germline V and J ends were trimmed by 5 bases and 2 bases, with 13 bases remaining between them. This CDR3 has 15 amino acids. The CDR3 DNA sequence: TGTGCCAGCAGTCCCGACGGGGTGGCCTACAATGAGCAGTTCTTC. Translating gives CASSPDGVAYNEQFF.

This clonotype was seen only a few times. This chain links TRBV3-1 with TRBJ2-1; 8 bases fit TRBD2. This CDR3 has 17 amino acids. Germline CDR1 reads LGHDT; CDR2 reads YNNKEL (reference sequence). V trimming: 1 base; J trimming: 6 bases; junction bases outside the gene matches: 11. CDR3 amino acids: CASSQVAGTRGINEQFF. CDR3 in DNA: TGTGCCAGCAGCCAAGTTGCCGGGACTAGGGGGATCAATGAGCAGTTCTTC.

This chain links TRBV7-9 with TRBJ2-3; the D is unclear. This CDR3 comprises 13 residues. V was shortened by 8 bases and J by 3 bases, with 12 bases between the two germline ends. Germline CDR1 and CDR2: SEHNR and FQNEAQ (reference sequence). The CDR3 loop reads CASGFGVTDTQYF. DNA of the CDR3: TGTGCCAGCGGTTTTGGGGTGACAGATACGCAGTATTTT.